This record covers a single T cell receptor beta chain. Antigen specificity is unknown. Researchers report immunoSEQ v3.0 was run at survey level. TCRdb's table, derived via immunoSEQ multiplex PCR, lists solely in-frame clones and lacks some. Among some 28,000 clones, around 95% were seen once, and the ten largest hold more than 3%. Trimming shortened V by 6 bases and J by 2 bases, and 3 bases separated the two germline ends. Per germline, CDR1 SGHTA and CDR2 FQGNSA. The CDR3 has 11 residues. Donors needed at least one pre-ART PBMC sample plus at least two post-ART samples. This entry belongs to a study of long-term antiretroviral therapy in people with HIV. The study's findings and limits: Patients on ART gained diversity, which nonetheless stayed below transplant donor controls. Dominating the repertoire at all time points were the clones that expanded before ART.

Material: unsorted PBMCs, obtained 5.3 years after starting antiretroviral therapy. The chain joins TRBV7-2 to TRBJ2-3; D is uncertain. The sequence was obtained from a man over 45 with HIV. CDR3 in amino acids: CASRLTDTQYF. The CDR3 DNA reads as TGTGCCAGCAGGCTCACAGATACGCAGTATTTT.